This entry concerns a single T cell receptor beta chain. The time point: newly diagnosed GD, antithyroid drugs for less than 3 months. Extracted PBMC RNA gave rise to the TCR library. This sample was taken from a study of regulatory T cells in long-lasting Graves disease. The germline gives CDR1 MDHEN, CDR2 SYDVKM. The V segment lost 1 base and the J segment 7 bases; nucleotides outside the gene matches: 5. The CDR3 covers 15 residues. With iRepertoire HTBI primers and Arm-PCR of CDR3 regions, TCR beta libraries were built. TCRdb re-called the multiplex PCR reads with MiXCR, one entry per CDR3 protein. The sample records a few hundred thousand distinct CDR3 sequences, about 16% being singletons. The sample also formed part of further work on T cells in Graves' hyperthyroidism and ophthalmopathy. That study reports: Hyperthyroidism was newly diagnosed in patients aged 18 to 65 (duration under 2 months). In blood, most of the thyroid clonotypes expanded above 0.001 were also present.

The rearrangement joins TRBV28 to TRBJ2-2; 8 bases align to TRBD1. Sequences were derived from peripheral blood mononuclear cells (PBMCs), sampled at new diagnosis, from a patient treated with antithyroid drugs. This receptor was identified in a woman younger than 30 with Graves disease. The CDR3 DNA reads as TGTGCCAGCAGTTTATTCCAGGGGGCGAACGGGGAGCTGTTTTTT. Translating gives CASSLFQGANGELFF.